This TCR beta chain appears in the sequencing data of a study of CD8+ T cells in alopecia areata. Regarding this clone: The listed genes are named as in mouse.

RNA was isolated and reverse transcribed to cDNA, the sequencing template. The protocol was immunoSEQ multiplex PCR, while the TCRdb copy is restricted to in-frame clones and leaves out a portion. Sampling found some 110,000 clones, none seen once. The clonotype comes from a C3H/HeJ mouse with alopecia areata. The mouse line has the MHC haplotype H2-k. The sequenced sample consisted of lesional skin.

CDR3 region: CASSSLQEGYAEQFF. The CDR3 DNA, read in part, is TGTGCTAGCAGTAGTCTACAGGAGGGGTATGCT. This chain links TRBV17 with TRBJ2-1; D might be TRBD1 (5 bases). The read halts 4 residues ahead of the CDR3 end, with the missing end drawn from the germline J gene. The V end lost 3 bases, the J end lost 4 bases, and 13 bases lay between the germline ends. This CDR3 region has 15 residues. Germline-derived CDR1 and CDR2 are MNHDT and YYDKIL.